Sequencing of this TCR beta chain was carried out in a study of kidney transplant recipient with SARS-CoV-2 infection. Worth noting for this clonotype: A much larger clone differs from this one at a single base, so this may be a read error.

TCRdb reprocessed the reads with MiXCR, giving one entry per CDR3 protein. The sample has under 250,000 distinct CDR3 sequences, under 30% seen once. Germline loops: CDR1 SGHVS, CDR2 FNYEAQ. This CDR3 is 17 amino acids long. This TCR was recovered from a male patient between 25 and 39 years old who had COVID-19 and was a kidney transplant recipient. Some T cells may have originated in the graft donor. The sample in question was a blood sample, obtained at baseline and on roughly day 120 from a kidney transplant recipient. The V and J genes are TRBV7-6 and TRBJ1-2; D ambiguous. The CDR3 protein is CASSHTSESRKTYDYTF. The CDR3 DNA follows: TGTGCCAGCAGCCATACTAGTGAATCTCGAAAGACCTATGACTACACCTTC.